The next 17 T cell receptor beta chains were all read from a single sample in a study of blood T cell repertoires in COVID-19. Here immunoSEQ multiplex PCR was the method, and the copy in TCRdb shows in-frame clones only, minus some. The repertoire has 85,000 to 130,000 clones, 76% of them found once; the top ten carry 6.2%. Specimen: peripheral blood. These TCRs come from a man older than 75 with COVID-19, enrolled during active disease.

This chain connects TRBV7-2 to TRBJ2-2, with TRBD2 matching over 7 bases. V lost 4 bases, J lost 3 bases, and 8 bases stayed unmatched. The CDR3 sequence is 16 residues long. From germline, CDR1 is SGHTA and CDR2 FQGNSA. This CDR3 is CASSYRGGAYTGELFF. The DNA of the CDR3 is TGTGCCAGCAGCTATCGGGGAGGGGCATACACCGGGGAGCTGTTTTTT.

This chain uses TRBV5-1 with TRBJ2-6; possibly TRBD1 for D (6 bases). Germline loops: CDR1 SGHRS, CDR2 YFSETQ. The CDR3 consists of 16 residues. Trimming removed 7 bases at V and 2 bases at J, with 16 bases between. The CDR3: CASGSTGLAGANVLTF. For the CDR3, the DNA is TGCGCCAGCGGCTCTACAGGGTTAGCTGGGGCCAACGTCCTGACTTTC.

This clone was recorded a few times. CDR3 residues: CASRGQVNEKLFF. The CDR3 DNA follows: TGTGCCAGCCGAGGACAGGTTAATGAAAAACTGTTTTTT. V usage is TRBV7-9 and J usage is TRBJ1-4; 7 nucleotides agree with TRBD1. V lost 8 bases, J lost 4 bases, and 4 bases stayed unmatched. CDR3 length equals 13 residues. The germline gives CDR1 SEHNR, CDR2 FQNEAQ (reference sequence).

This clone turned up a few times. The gene calls are TRBV10-2 and TRBJ2-7, with TRBD1 matching 7 bases. There are 15 residues in the CDR3. The germline gives CDR1 WSHSY, CDR2 SAAADI. The J segment lost 2 bases and the V segment lost 0 bases, leaving 4 bases of the junction unmatched. Here the CDR3 reads CASSESAGTAYEQYF. CDR3 DNA sequence: TGCGCCAGCAGTGAGTCGGCCGGGACAGCCTACGAGCAGTACTTC.

This clone was counted once. The rearrangement uses TRBV14 and TRBJ2-1; TRBD1 is a possible D gene (6 bases). Trimming stripped 1 base from V and 7 bases from J, with 23 bases between. This CDR3 has 18 amino acids. Germline CDR1 is SGHDN and CDR2 is FVKESK. CDR3 in amino acids: CASSQVGPGELVENEQFF. The CDR3 region has the DNA TGTGCCAGCAGCCAAGTTGGGCCAGGGGAGTTGGTAGAGAATGAGCAGTTCTTC.

The chain joins TRBV24-1 to TRBJ2-1; 12 positions match TRBD2. The CDR3 length is 15 residues. The ends lost 3 bases at V and 7 bases at J; junction bases unmatched: 3. Germline CDR1 reads KGHDR; CDR2 reads SFDVKD. This CDR3 reads CATSDRTSGMNEQFF. The CDR3 nucleotides read TGTGCCACCAGTGATCGGACTAGCGGGATGAATGAGCAGTTCTTC.

The chain employs TRBV5-1 and TRBJ1-1, with a possible D match to TRBD1 (6 bases). Germline loops: CDR1 SGHRS, CDR2 YFSETQ. The V and J ends lost 4 bases and 8 bases respectively, with 18 bases between them. This CDR3 is 14 amino acids long. The CDR3 coding sequence is TGCGCCAGCAGCCCTGCCCTGACAGGCCACGAAGCTTTCTTT. Amino acids: CASSPALTGHEAFF.

This clone appeared once. The rearrangement links TRBV7-8 to TRBJ1-1; D unclear. Germline V gene lookup returns CDR1 SGHVS and CDR2 FQNEAQ. CDR3 length: 12 residues. Trimming took off 5 bases at V and 6 bases at J, with 10 bases between the two ends. DNA for the CDR3: TGTGCCAGCAGCCTTTTGAGGGCTGAAGCTTTCTTT. This translates into CASSLLRAEAFF.

This clone was recorded only once. This chain joins TRBV5-6 and TRBJ1-4, with D unclear. Trimming took off 2 bases at V and 8 bases at J, with 13 bases between the two ends. Germline CDR1 is SGHDT and CDR2 is YYEEEE. The CDR3 length is 14 residues. Written as DNA, the CDR3 is TGTGCCAGCAGCTTCGACGGACTTAAGGAAAAACTGTTTTTT. This gives the protein CASSFDGLKEKLFF.

V is TRBV4-1 and J is TRBJ1-2, with 7 nucleotides matching TRBD1. The V gene's germline CDR1 is MGHRA and CDR2 YSYEKL. The junction had 7 bases not matched to a gene; V was cut back by 2 bases and J by 4 bases. The CDR3 covers 15 residues. CDR3 region: CASSQPDRAAYGYTF. The CDR3 DNA reads TGCGCCAGCAGCCAACCTGACAGGGCAGCCTATGGCTACACCTTC.

The chain has TRBV27 and TRBJ2-3, with 9 nucleotides matching TRBD2. CDR3 length: 19 amino acids. Germline V gene sequence: CDR1 MNHEY, CDR2 SMNVEV (reference sequence). Unmatched junction bases numbered 17, after V lost 5 bases and J lost 2 bases. The CDR3 spells CASSPVSLAGDGATDTQYF. In nucleotides, the CDR3 is TGTGCCAGCAGTCCCGTCAGTTTAGCGGGAGACGGGGCCACAGATACGCAGTATTTT.

The chain has TRBV28 and TRBJ2-2; TRBD2 matches 12 bases. V gave up 11 bases and J gave up 4 bases; unmatched junction bases: 2. Germline CDR1 and CDR2: MDHEN and SYDVKM. This CDR3 has 13 amino acids. In DNA form, the CDR3 reads TGTGCCGGGGGACTAGCGGGCACCGGGGAGCTGTTTTTT. As protein: CAGGLAGTGELFF.

The chain carries TRBV7-8 and TRBJ2-3; possibly TRBD1 for D (6 bases). Trimming cost V 6 bases and J 3 bases, with 19 bases left between them. Germline-derived CDR1 and CDR2 are SGHVS and FQNEAQ. The CDR3 length is 16 residues. CDR3 amino acids: CASSSDRGTWTDTQYF. DNA for the CDR3: TGTGCCAGCAGTTCTGATAGGGGGACCTGGACAGATACGCAGTATTTT.

V gene TRBV5-6 combines with J gene TRBJ1-1; 8 bases are a match to TRBD1. The CDR3 is made up of 16 amino acids. Trimming removed 2 bases from V and 2 bases from J; junction bases left unmatched: 8. CDR1 and CDR2 from the germline V gene are SGHDT and YYEEEE. CDR3 DNA sequence: TGTGCCAGCAGCTTTAGGCCCGGGACAGGCAACACTGAAGCTTTCTTT. Translated: CASSFRPGTGNTEAFF.

V gene TRBV9 combines with J gene TRBJ1-1; tentative D call: TRBD1 (5 bases). V was pared by 3 bases and J by 4 bases, with 19 bases between. In germline, CDR1 is SGDLS, CDR2 YYNGEE. The CDR3 length is 16 residues. The CDR3 here is CASSGTREGTGTEAFF. For the CDR3, the DNA is TGTGCCAGCAGCGGAACCAGGGAGGGTACAGGCACTGAAGCTTTCTTT.

The chain couples TRBV5-4 to TRBJ2-1; 9 nucleotides line up with TRBD1. J gave up 4 bases and V 4 bases, and 3 bases lay outside the gene matches. Per the germline V gene, CDR1 is SGHNT and CDR2 is YYREEE (reference sequence). The CDR3 is 14 amino acids. CDR3 sequence reads: CASSGGQGYNEQFF. The CDR3 nucleotides read TGTGCCAGCAGCGGGGGACAGGGATACAATGAGCAGTTCTTC.

This clone was detected only a few times. J is TRBJ2-7 and V is TRBV10-2; 7 nucleotides agree with TRBD2. The CDR3 length is 16 residues. Germline CDR1 and CDR2: WSHSY and SAAADI. V lost 3 bases, J lost 2 bases, and 10 bases stayed unmatched. The CDR3, as DNA: TGCGCCAGCAGTGACCCCCTGGCGGGAGTGGCCTACGAGCAGTACTTC. Encoded protein: CASSDPLAGVAYEQYF.